The 19 T cell receptor beta chains presented below share a single source sample, sequenced in a study of cytotoxic CD8 clonotypes in ibrutinib-treated CLL. Using immunoSEQ multiplex PCR, the repertoire was profiled, and TCRdb retains in-frame clones only, with some absent. The sample yields around 200,000 clones, roughly 73% seen once. The source was PBMCs, collected after 12 months of ibrutinib treatment. All receptors derive from a human donor with chronic lymphocytic leukemia.

This clone appeared a few times. This chain connects TRBV9 to TRBJ2-2; TRBD2 is a possible D gene (6 bases). The CDR3 is 13 residues long. Germline-derived CDR1 and CDR2 are SGDLS and YYNGEE. The V end lost 6 bases, the J end lost 5 bases, and 11 bases lay between the germline ends. CDR3 amino acids: CASTPGVTGELFF. The CDR3 region has the DNA TGTGCCAGCACCCCGGGGGTTACCGGGGAGCTGTTTTTT.

The chain combines TRBV6-5 with TRBJ2-7; weak D call: TRBD2 (6 bases). CDR1 and CDR2 (germline): MNHEY, SVGAGI. The CDR3 extends over 13 amino acids. V lost 0 bases to trimming and J lost 5 bases, with 8 bases between them. CDR3 coding DNA: TGTGCCAGCAGTTACTCCGGGGGACACGAGCAGTACTTC. This gives the protein CASSYSGGHEQYF.

V and J are TRBV30 and TRBJ1-5; 9 positions agree with TRBD1. The CDR3 sequence is 13 residues long. V lost 5 bases to trimming and J lost 8 bases; unmatched junction nucleotides: 7. The germline V gene has CDR1 GTSNPN and CDR2 SVGIG (reference sequence). CDR3 nucleotide sequence: TGTGCCTGGGCGGGACAGGGTTCTGAGCCCCAGCATTTT. Its translation: CAWAGQGSEPQHF.

The chain has TRBV30 and TRBJ2-1, with 16 positions matching TRBD2. The CDR3 extends over 16 amino acids. J was trimmed by 7 bases and V by 2 bases; bases with no gene match: 5. Germline CDR1 GTSNPN, CDR2 SVGIG (reference sequence). CDR3 residues: CAWSTGTSGGANEQFF. DNA of the CDR3: TGTGCCTGGAGTACCGGGACTAGCGGGGGGGCAAATGAGCAGTTCTTC.

The J gene is TRBJ1-2, the V gene TRBV4-1; D is undetermined. Germline CDR1 and CDR2: MGHRA and YSYEKL. The V and J ends lost 1 base and 8 bases respectively, with 11 bases between them. The CDR3 extends over 13 amino acids. In DNA, the CDR3 is TGCGCCAGCAGCCAAGTCAATCTGGAAGGCTACACCTTC. Translated: CASSQVNLEGYTF.

The genes are TRBV7-9 and TRBJ2-3, with a tentative D call TRBD2 (6 bases). V lost 5 bases and J lost 6, with 15 bases in between. Germline assignment: CDR1 SEHNR and CDR2 FQNEAQ (reference sequence). The CDR3 length is 14 residues. This CDR3 is CASSPPGLTDTQYF. The CDR3 region has the DNA TGTGCCAGCAGCCCCCCGGGACTTACTGATACGCAGTATTTT.

V and J are TRBV4-1 and TRBJ1-5, with D uncertain. The CDR3 length is 13 residues. V lost 4 bases to trimming and J lost 0 bases, with 4 bases between them. Germline loops: CDR1 MGHRA, CDR2 YSYEKL. CDR3 sequence reads: CASSLRSNQPQHF. The CDR3 DNA sequence: TGCGCCAGCAGCCTTCGTAGCAATCAGCCCCAGCATTTT.

V and J are TRBV6-6 and TRBJ1-5, with TRBD1 matching 7 bases. The junction had 10 bases not matched to a gene; V was cut back by 10 bases and J by 4 bases. The CDR3 is 14 amino acids. Germline assignment: CDR1 MNHNY and CDR2 SVGAGI (reference sequence). The CDR3 here is CATQQGQLNQPQHF. CDR3 bases: TGTGCCACCCAACAGGGGCAGCTTAATCAGCCCCAGCATTTT.

The chain recombines TRBV4-1 with TRBJ2-7, with a possible D match to TRBD2 (7 bases). V was cut by 0 bases and J by 3 bases, with 18 bases left in between. The CDR3 extends over 17 amino acids. Germline CDR1 is MGHRA and CDR2 is YSYEKL. CDR3 nucleotide sequence: TGCGCCAGCAGCCAAGATCCGAAGGGGGGGGCATTCTACGAGCAGTACTTC. The encoded protein is CASSQDPKGGAFYEQYF.

The gene calls are TRBV7-3 and TRBJ2-2; 7 bases are shared with TRBD1. Per germline, CDR1 SGHTA and CDR2 FQGTGA. The CDR3 loop spans 15 amino acids. The trim removed 4 bases at V and 7 bases at J, leaving 9 bases unmatched. The CDR3, as DNA: TGTGCCAGCAGCTCAAGCACAGGGGATGGCGGGGAGCTGTTTTTT. Encoded protein: CASSSSTGDGGELFF.

The chain uses TRBV6-5 and TRBJ2-5; TRBD1 is a possible D gene (6 bases). The CDR3 loop spans 16 amino acids. V gave up 2 bases and J gave up 1 base, with 14 bases separating them. The germline V gene encodes CDR1 MNHEY and CDR2 SVGAGI. CDR3 loop: CASSYSGQPIQETQYF. As DNA, the CDR3 is TGTGCCAGCAGTTACAGTGGACAGCCCATCCAAGAGACCCAGTACTTC.

This clone was counted between two and nine times. The chain recombines TRBV15 with TRBJ2-1; maybe TRBD1 (6 bases). CDR1 is LNHNV, CDR2 YYDKDF, per germline (reference sequence). CDR3 length: 15 residues. V lost 3 bases, J lost 6 bases, and 15 bases lay in between. CDR3 DNA sequence: TGTGCCACCAGCAGGGATTTTGTGGGGGCCAATGAGCAGTTCTTC. This sequence encodes CATSRDFVGANEQFF.

The chain carries TRBV10-1 and TRBJ2-5; the D gene is possibly TRBD2 (6 bases). The V end was cut by 0 bases, the J end by 0 bases, with 11 bases between. The length of the CDR3 is 16 residues. From germline, CDR1 is WNHNN and CDR2 SYGVQD (reference sequence). The CDR3: CASSESEGRNQETQYF. The CDR3, as DNA: TGCGCCAGCAGTGAGTCGGAGGGCAGGAACCAAGAGACCCAGTACTTC.

The CDR3 loop is CASSLDWGQPQHF. The CDR3 DNA reads as TGTGCCAGCAGCTTAGACTGGGGCCAGCCCCAGCATTTT. The chain combines TRBV11-2 with TRBJ1-5; D might be TRBD1 (5 bases). Germline V gives CDR1 SGHAT, CDR2 FQNNGV. Trimming removed 0 bases at V and 7 bases at J, with 7 bases between. CDR3 length: 13 residues.

The V gene is TRBV7-2, the J gene TRBJ2-5; weak D call: TRBD1 (5 bases). The CDR3 totals 14 residues. Looked up from germline, CDR1 is SGHTA and CDR2 is FQGNSA. Trimming left V 5 bases short and J 0 bases short, with 10 bases between. For the CDR3, the DNA is TGTGCCAGCAGCCAGGGTCAGTACCAAGAGACCCAGTACTTC. It encodes CASSQGQYQETQYF.

This clone was recorded once. Its ends do not fully match the called genes, so a read error is possible. The V call is TRBV7-7, the J call TRBJ2-2; 9 bases map to TRBD2. The V gene's germline CDR1 is SSHAT and CDR2 FNYEAQ (reference sequence). This CDR3 spans 17 amino acids. Written as DNA, the CDR3 is TGTGCTAGCAGCGGGAGGCGACGGGAGGTGCCTAGGGGGGAGCTGTTTTTT. Protein sequence: CASSGRRREVPRGELFF.

The chain is built from TRBV6-5 and TRBJ1-2; D is unresolved. The germline gives CDR1 MNHEY, CDR2 SVGAGI. The CDR3 totals 15 residues. V was clipped by 2 bases and J by 1 base, with 11 bases between them. CDR3 bases: TGTGCCAGCAGTTACGACAACTCCCATAACTATGGCTACACCTTC. This translates into CASSYDNSHNYGYTF.

The chain carries TRBV29-1 and TRBJ2-7; TRBD2 aligns across 10 bases. Germline CDR1 is SQVTM and CDR2 is ANQGSEA. The junction had 2 bases not matched to a gene; V was cut back by 3 bases and J by 3 bases. This CDR3 contains 13 residues. The CDR3 loop reads CSVDSSGGYEQYF. For the CDR3, the DNA is TGCAGCGTTGATTCTAGCGGGGGCTACGAGCAGTACTTC.

This chain uses TRBV5-1 with TRBJ1-2; D gene uncertain. This CDR3 is 13 amino acids long. The germline CDR1 and CDR2 sequences are SGHRS and YFSETQ. Trimming left V 4 bases short and J 4 bases short, with 11 bases between. The DNA of the CDR3 is TGCGCCAGCAGCCCGCAGGCTCCCTATGGCTACACCTTC. It is translated as CASSPQAPYGYTF.